This T cell receptor beta chain was documented in a study of shared clonotypes between healthy human individuals. Study summary: Those who served as donors were a couple of women and a few men between the ages of 18 and 49.

As regards this clone: Its target is not known.

The V segment lost 0 bases and the J segment 2 bases; nucleotides outside the gene matches: 7. The CDR3 has 17 residues. The V gene's germline CDR1 is MGHRA and CDR2 YSYEKL. Samples underwent the assay at deep level. Using immunoSEQ multiplex PCR, the repertoire was profiled, and TCRdb retains in-frame clones only, with some absent. The data hold about 2 million clones, with 95% observed a single time. Regarding the study as a whole: On the whole, naive subsets had larger estimated richness than memory subsets had.

CD4+ cell separation produced CD45RA+ naive and CD45RA-negative memory subsets. The source is a man younger than 35 in good health. This chain joins TRBV4-1 and TRBJ1-3; 7 nucleotides match TRBD1. The sequenced material came from naive CD4+ T cells sorted from blood. Subset reported: CD45RA+ positively selected. CDR3 DNA sequence: TGCGCCAGCAGCCAAGACAGTCCGGGACAGACTGGAAACACCATATATTTT. This codes for CASSQDSPGQTGNTIYF.